One TCR beta chain is described in this entry. Measured with immunoSEQ multiplex PCR; TCRdb has only the in-frame clones, and not every one. The sample yields under 20,000 clones, about 69% seen once. The data are from a study of sequential checkpoint blockade in melanoma. Study-level information: Randomization was 1:1 between first-line nivolumab→ipilimumab and ipilimumab→nivolumab. Both treatment sequences were followed by maintenance nivolumab.

From germline, CDR1 is MNHEY and CDR2 SMNVEV (reference sequence). This CDR3 is 16 amino acids long. Trimming removed 0 bases from V and 0 bases from J, with 12 bases in between. The sample's treatment: randomized to nivolumab then ipilimumab (arm A) or the reverse (arm B). No patient had prior DNA-damaging chemotherapy. Sorted cells were live CD3+CD8+, lacking CD19 and CD56, from PBMCs. The clonotype was recovered from a human donor with melanoma. The starting material was CD8+ T cells sorted from blood (inferred from file names), obtained from a patient given nivolumab and ipilimumab in sequence. V gene TRBV27 combines with J gene TRBJ2-7; D might be TRBD1 (5 bases). The CDR3 sequence: CASSLSPGLSSYEQYF. CDR3 DNA sequence: TGTGCCAGCAGTTTATCGCCAGGGCTTAGCTCCTACGAGCAGTACTTC.